The rows below give T cell receptor beta chains drawn from one sample of a study of preoperative IRX-2 immunotherapy in early breast cancer. The protocol was immunoSEQ multiplex PCR, while the TCRdb copy is restricted to in-frame clones and leaves out a portion. The table shows some 1,000 clones, with roughly four fifths occurring only once. The input for sequencing was normal tissue next to the tumor, taken from a patient treated with IRX-2 immunotherapy. The receptors derive from a human donor with breast cancer. The CDR3 runs from the conserved cysteine through the conserved F or W.

CASSPQAGVTNEKLFF,TRBV9,16
CASSLNGGSTDTQYF,TRBV11-3,15
CASSRASRGTEAFF,TRBV18,14
CSVEKAGGWRNIQYF,TRBV29-1,15
CASRGTGDYNEQFF,TRBV11-3,14
CASSYRGFGYEQYF,TRBV6-8,14
CATSREGSDSYEQYF,TRBV15,15
CASSPQVAGDNEQFF,TRBV18,15
CASIPSRVPAANDEQFF,TRBV6-8,17
CASSGLTGELFF,TRBV18,12
CASNRQGTITGELFF,TRBV19,15
CASSSGRTNTGELFF,TRBV11-3,15
CASSLSMNTEAFF,TRBV7-2,13
CASSKWTSGNQETQYF,TRBV14,16
CASSLIAGGGSTDTQYF,TRBV6-8,17
CASLPPIGVSSYEQYF,TRBV28,16
CASRSAGDTGELFF,TRBV19,14
CASSFGTAMNTEAFF,TRBV7-5,15
CAIRTENTGELFF,TRBV10-2,13
CASSPAGGSGELFF,TRBV6-8,14
CASRPRRGSYEQYF,TRBV11-3,14
CASSQTGGRDGYTF,TRBV11-3,14
CASSPRTTEPLTDTQYF,TRBV7-7,17
CASSQAGRNTEAFF,TRBV11-3,14
CASSLVTSGRNEQFF,TRBV11-3,15
CATSRRPEVKENYGYTF,TRBV15,17
CASSNSGTGGSTEAFF,TRBV18,16
CASSLGRTGNYEQYF,TRBV11-3,15
CASSIRTGGQETQYF,TRBV19,15
CASSPSPQEWEKLFF,TRBV11-3,15
CASMETEGSGANVLTF,TRBV6-8,16
CASSALPAGLAGGSTDTQYF,TRBV6-8,20
CASSGDRGNYGYTF,TRBV7-6,14
CATSSRDSYNSPLHF,TRBV15,15
CASSSSPQPQHF,TRBV28,12
CASSSYPQGLAYGYTF,TRBV11-3,16
CASSLGTSGRTDTQYF,TRBV28,16
CASSFSGGSTDTQYF,TRBV11-3,15
CASSQVRASGELFF,TRBV14,14
CASIERGNTEAFF,TRBV6-8,13